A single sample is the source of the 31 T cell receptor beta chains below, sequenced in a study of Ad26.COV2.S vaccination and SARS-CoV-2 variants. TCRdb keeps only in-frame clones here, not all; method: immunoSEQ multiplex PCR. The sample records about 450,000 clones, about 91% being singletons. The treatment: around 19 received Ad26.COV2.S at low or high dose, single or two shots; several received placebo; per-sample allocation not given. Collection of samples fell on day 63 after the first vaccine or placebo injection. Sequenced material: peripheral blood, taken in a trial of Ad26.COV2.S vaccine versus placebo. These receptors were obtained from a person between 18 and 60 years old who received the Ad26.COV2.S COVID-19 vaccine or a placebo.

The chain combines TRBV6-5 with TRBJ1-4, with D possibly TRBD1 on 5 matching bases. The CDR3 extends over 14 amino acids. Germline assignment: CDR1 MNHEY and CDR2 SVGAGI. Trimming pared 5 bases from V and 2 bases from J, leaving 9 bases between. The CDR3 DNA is TGTGCCAGCAGTCCCTACAGGACTAATGAAAAACTGTTTTTT. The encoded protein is CASSPYRTNEKLFF.

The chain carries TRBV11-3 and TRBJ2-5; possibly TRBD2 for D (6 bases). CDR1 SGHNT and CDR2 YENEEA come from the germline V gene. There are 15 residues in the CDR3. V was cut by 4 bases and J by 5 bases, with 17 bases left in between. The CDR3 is CASSSPTSPRETQYF. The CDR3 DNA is TGTGCCAGCAGCTCTCCGACTAGTCCCAGGGAGACCCAGTACTTC.

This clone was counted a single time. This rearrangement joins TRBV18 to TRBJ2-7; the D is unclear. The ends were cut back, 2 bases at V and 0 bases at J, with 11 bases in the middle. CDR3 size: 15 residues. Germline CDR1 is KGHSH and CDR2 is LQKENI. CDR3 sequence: CASSPSMESSYEQYV. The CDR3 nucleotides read TGTGCCAGCTCACCAAGTATGGAGAGCTCCTACGAGCAGTACGTC.

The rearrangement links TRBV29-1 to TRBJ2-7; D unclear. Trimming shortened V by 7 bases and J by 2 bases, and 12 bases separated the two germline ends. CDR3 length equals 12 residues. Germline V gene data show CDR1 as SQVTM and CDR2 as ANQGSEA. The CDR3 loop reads CSAVGPTYEQYF. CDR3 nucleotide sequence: TGCAGCGCCGTAGGCCCGACCTACGAGCAGTACTTC.

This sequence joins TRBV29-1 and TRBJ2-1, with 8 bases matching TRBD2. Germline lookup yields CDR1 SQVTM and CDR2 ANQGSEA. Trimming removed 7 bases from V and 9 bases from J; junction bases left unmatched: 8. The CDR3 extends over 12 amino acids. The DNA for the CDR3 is TGCAGCGGAAGCCTAGCGGGCGGTGAGCAGTTCTTC. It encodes CSGSLAGGEQFF.

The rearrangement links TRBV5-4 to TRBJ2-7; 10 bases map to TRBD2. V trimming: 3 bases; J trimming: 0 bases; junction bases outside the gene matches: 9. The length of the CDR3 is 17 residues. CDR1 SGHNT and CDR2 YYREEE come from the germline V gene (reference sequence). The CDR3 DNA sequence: TGTGCCAGCAGCTCGGGGCCTAGCGGGGGTAGCTCCTACGAGCAGTACTTC. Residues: CASSSGPSGGSSYEQYF. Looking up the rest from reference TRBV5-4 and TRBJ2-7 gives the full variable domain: ETGVTQSPTHLIKTRGQQVTLRCSSQSGHNTVSWYQQALGQGPQFIFQYYREEENGRGNFPPRFSGLQFPNYSSELNVNALELDDSALYLCASSSGPSGGSSYEQYFGPGTRLTVT.

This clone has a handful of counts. The CDR3 sequence is CASSLRPFNSPLHF. For the CDR3, the DNA is TGTGCCAGCAGCTTGAGGCCCTTCAATTCACCCCTCCACTTT. The gene calls are TRBV5-6 and TRBJ1-6; D uncertain. The CDR3 runs to 14 residues. CDR1 and CDR2 (germline): SGHDT, YYEEEE. V was shortened by 1 base and J by 7 bases, with 9 bases between the two germline ends.

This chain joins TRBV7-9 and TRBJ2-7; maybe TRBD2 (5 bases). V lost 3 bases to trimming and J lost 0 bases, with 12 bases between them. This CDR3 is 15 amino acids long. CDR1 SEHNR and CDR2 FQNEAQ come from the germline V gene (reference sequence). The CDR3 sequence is CASSFWGDYSYEQYV. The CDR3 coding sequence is TGTGCCAGCAGCTTTTGGGGTGACTACTCCTACGAGCAGTACGTC.

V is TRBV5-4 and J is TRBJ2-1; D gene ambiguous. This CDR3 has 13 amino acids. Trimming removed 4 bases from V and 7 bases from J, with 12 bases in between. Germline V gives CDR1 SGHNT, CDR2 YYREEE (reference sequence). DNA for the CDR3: TGTGCCAGCAGCCCGCCCCGGGCGAATGAGCAGTTCTTC. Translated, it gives CASSPPRANEQFF.

The CDR3 coding sequence is TGCAGTGCTCCCTGGGTTTCGCACACCTTC. Its protein product is CSAPWVSHTF. The rearrangement uses TRBV20-1 and TRBJ1-2; D remains unclear. CDR3 length: 10 residues. V gave up 5 bases and J gave up 12 bases, with 13 bases separating them. CDR1 DFQATT and CDR2 SNEGSKA come from the germline V gene (reference sequence).

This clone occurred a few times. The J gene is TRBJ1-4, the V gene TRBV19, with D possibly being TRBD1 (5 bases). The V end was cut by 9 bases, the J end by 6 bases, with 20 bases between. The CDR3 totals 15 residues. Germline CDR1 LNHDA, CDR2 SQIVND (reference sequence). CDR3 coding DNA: TGTGCCAGCAAAATCGATATCCTGGGGGATGAAAAACTGTTTTTT. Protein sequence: CASKIDILGDEKLFF.

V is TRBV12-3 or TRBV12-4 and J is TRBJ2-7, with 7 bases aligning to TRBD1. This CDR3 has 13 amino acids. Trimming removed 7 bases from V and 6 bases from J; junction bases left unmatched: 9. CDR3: CASKNRDSSEQYV. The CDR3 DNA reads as TGTGCCAGCAAAAACCGGGACAGCTCCGAGCAGTACGTC.

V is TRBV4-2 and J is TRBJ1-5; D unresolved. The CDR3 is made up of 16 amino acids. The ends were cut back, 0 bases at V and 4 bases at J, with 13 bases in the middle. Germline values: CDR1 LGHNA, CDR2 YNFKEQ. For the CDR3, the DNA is TGTGCCAGCAGCCAAGAGGTTAGCGGGTTGAATCAGCCCCAGCATTTT. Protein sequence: CASSQEVSGLNQPQHF.

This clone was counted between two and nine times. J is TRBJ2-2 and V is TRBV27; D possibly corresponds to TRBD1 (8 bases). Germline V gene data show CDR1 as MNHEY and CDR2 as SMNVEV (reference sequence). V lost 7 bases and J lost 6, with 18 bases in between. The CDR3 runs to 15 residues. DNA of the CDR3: TGTGCCAGCAATCCCAGCGGGACAGGAGCCGGGGAGCTGTTTTTT. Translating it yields CASNPSGTGAGELFF.

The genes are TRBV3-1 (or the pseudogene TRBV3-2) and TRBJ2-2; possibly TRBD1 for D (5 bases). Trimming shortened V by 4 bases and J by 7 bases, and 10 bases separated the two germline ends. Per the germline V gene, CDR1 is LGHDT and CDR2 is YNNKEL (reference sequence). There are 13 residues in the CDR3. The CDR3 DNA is TGTGCCAGCAGCCGGAAGGGGTTCGGGGAGCTGTTTTTT. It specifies CASSRKGFGELFF.

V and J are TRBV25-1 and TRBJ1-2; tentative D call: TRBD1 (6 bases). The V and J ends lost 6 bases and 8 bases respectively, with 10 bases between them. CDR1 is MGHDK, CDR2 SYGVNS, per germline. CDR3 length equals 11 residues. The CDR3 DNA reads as TGTGCCAGCAGGGGGGCCGGGGGCTACACCTTC. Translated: CASRGAGGYTF.

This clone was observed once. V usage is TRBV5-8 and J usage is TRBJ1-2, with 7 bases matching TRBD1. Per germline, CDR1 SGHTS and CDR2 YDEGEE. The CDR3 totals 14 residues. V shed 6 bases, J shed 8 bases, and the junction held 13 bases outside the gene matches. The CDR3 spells CASKRQGRRGGYTF. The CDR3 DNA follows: TGTGCCAGCAAGCGACAGGGTAGACGGGGCGGCTACACCTTC.

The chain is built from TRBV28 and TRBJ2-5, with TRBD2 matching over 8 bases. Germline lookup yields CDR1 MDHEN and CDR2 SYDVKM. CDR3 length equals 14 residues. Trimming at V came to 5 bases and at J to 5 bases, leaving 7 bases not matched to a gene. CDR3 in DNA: TGTGCCAGCAGTGGACTAGCAGGACGGGAGACCCAGTACTTC. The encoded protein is CASSGLAGRETQYF.

The CDR3 DNA reads TGTGCCACCAGCAGAGGCACGGGACATAACTATGGCTACACCTTC. Residues: CATSRGTGHNYGYTF. The J gene is TRBJ1-2, the V gene TRBV15; TRBD1 is a possible D gene (6 bases). V was cut by 1 base and J by 1 base, with 10 bases left in between. Germline assignment: CDR1 LNHNV and CDR2 YYDKDF (reference sequence). This CDR3 region has 15 residues.

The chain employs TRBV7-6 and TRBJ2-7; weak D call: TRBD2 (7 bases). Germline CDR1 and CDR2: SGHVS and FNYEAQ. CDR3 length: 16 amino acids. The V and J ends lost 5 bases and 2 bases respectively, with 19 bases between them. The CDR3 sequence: CASSPGRGEWAYEQYF. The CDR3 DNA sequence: TGTGCCAGCAGCCCGGGGAGGGGGGAGTGGGCCTACGAGCAGTACTTC.

This CDR3 reads CASSPNINEKLFF. CDR3 in DNA: TGTGCCAGCAGCCCAAACATAAATGAAAAACTGTTTTTT. This chain uses TRBV7-8 with TRBJ1-4; D is unresolved. Germline CDR1 and CDR2: SGHVS and FQNEAQ. V was clipped by 5 bases and J by 5 bases, with 9 bases between them. CDR3 size: 13 residues.

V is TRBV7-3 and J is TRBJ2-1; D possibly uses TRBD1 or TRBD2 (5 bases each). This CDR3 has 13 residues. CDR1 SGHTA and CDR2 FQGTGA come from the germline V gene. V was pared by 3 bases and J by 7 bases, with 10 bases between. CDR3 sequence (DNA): TGTGCCAGCAGCTTCCGGTGGGGGAATGAGCAGTTCTTC. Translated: CASSFRWGNEQFF. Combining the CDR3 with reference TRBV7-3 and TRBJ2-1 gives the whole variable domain GAGVSQTPSNKVTEKGKYVELRCDPISGHTALYWYRQSLGQGPEFLIYFQGTGAADDSGLPNDRFFAVRPEGSVSTLKIQRTERGDSAVYLCASSFRWGNEQFFGPGTRLTVL.

The CDR3 loop is CASSYSGVLNEKLFF. Written as DNA, the CDR3 is TGTGCCAGCAGTTACTCAGGGGTCCTAAATGAAAAACTGTTTTTT. This sequence joins TRBV6-5 and TRBJ1-4, with D possibly being TRBD1 (5 bases). Trimming cost V 0 bases and J 5 bases, with 10 bases left between them. CDR1 is MNHEY, CDR2 SVGAGI, per germline. The CDR3 is made up of 15 amino acids.

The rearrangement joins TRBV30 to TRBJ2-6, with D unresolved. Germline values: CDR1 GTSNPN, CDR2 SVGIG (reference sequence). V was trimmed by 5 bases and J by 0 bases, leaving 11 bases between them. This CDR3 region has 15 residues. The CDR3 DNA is TGTGCCTGGGACACTTGGAGCTCTGGGGCCAACGTCCTGACTTTC. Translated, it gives CAWDTWSSGANVLTF.

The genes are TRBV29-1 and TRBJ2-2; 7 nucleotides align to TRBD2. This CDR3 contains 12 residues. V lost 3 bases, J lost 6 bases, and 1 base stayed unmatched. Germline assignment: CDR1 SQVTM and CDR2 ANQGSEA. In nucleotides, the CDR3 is TGCAGCGTTGAGGGAGGGGCCGGGGAGCTGTTTTTT. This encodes CSVEGGAGELFF.

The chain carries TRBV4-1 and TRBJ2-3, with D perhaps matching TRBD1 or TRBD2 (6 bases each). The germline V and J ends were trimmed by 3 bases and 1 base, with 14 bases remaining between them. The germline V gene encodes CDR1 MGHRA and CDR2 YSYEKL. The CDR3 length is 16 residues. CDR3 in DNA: TGCGCCAGCAGCCAGGAGGGACACTCGGGCACAGATACGCAGTATTTT. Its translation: CASSQEGHSGTDTQYF.

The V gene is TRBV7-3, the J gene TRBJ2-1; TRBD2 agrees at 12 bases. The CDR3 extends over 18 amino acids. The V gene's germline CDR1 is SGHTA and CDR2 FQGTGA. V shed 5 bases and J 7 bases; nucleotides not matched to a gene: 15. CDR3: CASSPTGASGRGTNEQFF. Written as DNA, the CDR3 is TGTGCCAGCAGCCCCACCGGCGCTAGCGGGAGGGGAACAAATGAGCAGTTCTTC.

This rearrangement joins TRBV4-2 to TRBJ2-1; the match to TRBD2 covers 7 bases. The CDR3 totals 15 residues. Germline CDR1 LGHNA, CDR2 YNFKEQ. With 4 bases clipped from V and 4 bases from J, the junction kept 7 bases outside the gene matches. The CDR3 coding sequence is TGTGCCAGCAGCCGATCGGGACTACTTTACAATGAGCAGTTCTTC. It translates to CASSRSGLLYNEQFF.

CDR3: CASSILPTQGLGYTF. CDR3 nucleotides: TGCGCCAGCAGCATCCTACCGACCCAGGGATTAGGCTACACCTTC. This chain joins TRBV5-1 and TRBJ1-2, with D possibly being TRBD1 (5 bases). From germline, CDR1 is SGHRS and CDR2 YFSETQ. The CDR3 loop spans 15 amino acids. Deletions cut 4 bases from V and 8 bases from J, with 21 bases between.

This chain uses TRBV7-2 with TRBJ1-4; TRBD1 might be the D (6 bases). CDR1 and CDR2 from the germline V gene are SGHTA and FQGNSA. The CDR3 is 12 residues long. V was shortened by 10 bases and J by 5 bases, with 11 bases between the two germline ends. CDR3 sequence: CATARGNEKLFF. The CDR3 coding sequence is TGTGCCACCGCGAGGGGGAATGAAAAACTGTTTTTT.

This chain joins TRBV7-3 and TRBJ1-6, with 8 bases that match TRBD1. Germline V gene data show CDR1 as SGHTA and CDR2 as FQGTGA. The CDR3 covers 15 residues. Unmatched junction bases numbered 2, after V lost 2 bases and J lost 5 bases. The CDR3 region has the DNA TGTGCCAGCAGCTTATTCAGGGGGCATAATTCACCCCTCCACTTT. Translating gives CASSLFRGHNSPLHF.